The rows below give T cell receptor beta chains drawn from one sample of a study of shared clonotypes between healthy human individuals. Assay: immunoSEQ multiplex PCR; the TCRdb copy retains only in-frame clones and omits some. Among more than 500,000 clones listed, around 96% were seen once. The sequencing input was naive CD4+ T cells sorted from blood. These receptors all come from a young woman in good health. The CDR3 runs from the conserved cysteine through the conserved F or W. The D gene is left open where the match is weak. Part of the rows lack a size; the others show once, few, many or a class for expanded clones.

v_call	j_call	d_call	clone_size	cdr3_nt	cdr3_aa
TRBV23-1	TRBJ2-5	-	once	TGCGCCCTGGGGGGACAAGAGACCCAGTACTTC	CALGGQETQYF
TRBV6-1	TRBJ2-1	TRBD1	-	TGTGCCAGCAGTGGGGACCGGGACAGGGTCCGCAATGAGCAGTTCTTC	CASSGDRDRVRNEQFF
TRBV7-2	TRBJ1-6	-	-	TGTGCCAGCAGCAAATACAGGAATTCACCCCTCCACTTT	CASSKYRNSPLHF
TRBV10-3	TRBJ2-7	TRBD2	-	TGTGCCATCAGTGATTTACTAGCGCCCAGCTACGAGCAGTACTTC	CAISDLLAPSYEQYF
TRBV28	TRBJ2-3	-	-	TGTGCCAGCAGCTCACTAGGGGATACGCAGTATTTT	CASSSLGDTQYF
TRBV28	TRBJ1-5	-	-	TGTGCCAGCAGTTTAAGGACAATCCCTCTGAGCAATCAGCCCCAGCATTTT	CASSLRTIPLSNQPQHF
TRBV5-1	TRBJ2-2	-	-	TGCGCCAGCAGCTTGGATTGGACTCTCACCGGGGAGCTGTTTTTT	CASSLDWTLTGELFF
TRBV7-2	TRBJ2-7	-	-	TGTGCCAGCAGCCTATCCAGGGACTCCTACGAGCAGTACTTC	CASSLSRDSYEQYF
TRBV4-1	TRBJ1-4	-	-	TGCGCCAGCAGCCAAGATAGTGGGGGGTCTAATGAAAAACTGTTTTTT	CASSQDSGGSNEKLFF
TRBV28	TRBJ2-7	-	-	TGTGCCAGCAGTTTTGAAAGGCTAAAGATCTACGAGCAGTACTTC	CASSFERLKIYEQYF
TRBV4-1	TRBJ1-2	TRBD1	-	TGCGCCAGCACCTCCATTCCGGGACAGGGATTCGGTGGCTACACCTTC	CASTSIPGQGFGGYTF
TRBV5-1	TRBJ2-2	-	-	TGCGCCAGCAGGAGGGGGGACACCGGGGAGCTGTTTTTT	CASRRGDTGELFF
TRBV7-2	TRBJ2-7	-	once	TGTGCCAGCAGCTTGCGGGAAGACGGCGAGCAGTACTTC	CASSLREDGEQYF
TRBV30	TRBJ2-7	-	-	TGTGCTGGGGGGATGCAGGGAGCTGAACTCGAGCAGTACTTC	CAGGMQGAELEQYF
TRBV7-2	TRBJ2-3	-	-	TGTGCCAGCAGCTTAGCGGGAGCGTCAGATACGCAGTATTTT	CASSLAGASDTQYF
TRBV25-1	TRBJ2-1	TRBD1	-	TGTGCCAGCAGTGAATTAGATCAGGGGGTCGGCAATGAGCAGTTCTTC	CASSELDQGVGNEQFF
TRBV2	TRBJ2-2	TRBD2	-	TGTGCCAGCAGTGAAGTTGGACTCACTAGCGGGAGCGGCACCGGGGAGCTGTTTTTT	CASSEVGLTSGSGTGELFF
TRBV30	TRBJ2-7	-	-	TGTGCCTGGTCCGGTATTTCGAAAACAGGGTTCTCCTACGAGCAGTACTTC	CAWSGISKTGFSYEQYF
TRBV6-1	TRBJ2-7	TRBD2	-	TGTGCCAGCAGGAGTAGCGGGAGAGGGCCCGAGCAGTACTTC	CASRSSGRGPEQYF
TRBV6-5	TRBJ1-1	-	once	TGTGCCAGCAGTTACTCGACAGGCCCCAACACTGAAGCTTTCTTT	CASSYSTGPNTEAFF
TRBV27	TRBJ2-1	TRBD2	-	TGTGCCAGCAGCTCCGGACTAGCGGACTACAATGAGCAGTTCTTC	CASSSGLADYNEQFF
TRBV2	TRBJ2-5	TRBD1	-	TGTGCCAGCAGACTTGGGACAGCGTACCAAGAGACCCAGTACTTC	CASRLGTAYQETQYF
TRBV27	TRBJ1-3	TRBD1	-	TGTGCCAGCAGTTTGGACAGGCGCTCTGGAAACACCATATATTTT	CASSLDRRSGNTIYF
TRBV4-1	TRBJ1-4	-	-	TGCGCCAGCAGCCAAGAAACGGCAGGGTTGGTCGAAAAACTGTTTTTT	CASSQETAGLVEKLFF
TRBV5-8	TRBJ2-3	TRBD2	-	TGTGCCAGCAGCCCTGGGACTAGCGGGATGGGCACAGATACGCAGTATTTT	CASSPGTSGMGTDTQYF
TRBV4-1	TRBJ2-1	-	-	TGCGCCAGCAGCCCGGGGCAGGGACCTCGGGTCTCCTACAATGAGCAGTTCTTC	CASSPGQGPRVSYNEQFF
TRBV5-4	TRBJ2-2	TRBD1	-	TGTGCCAGCAGCCTAGGGACAGGGGCTGACACCGGGGAGCTGTTTTTT	CASSLGTGADTGELFF
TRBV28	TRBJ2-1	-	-	TGTGCCAGCAGTTTATGGGGTGGAGACCGAAATTTTGAGCAGTTCTTC	CASSLWGGDRNFEQFF
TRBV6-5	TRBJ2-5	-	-	TGTGCCAGCGGCGACAGGCAAGAGACCCAGTACTTC	CASGDRQETQYF
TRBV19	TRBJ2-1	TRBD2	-	TGTGCCAGTAGCTCTTCAAGCGGGGCGGGTTACAATGAGCAGTTCTTC	CASSSSSGAGYNEQFF
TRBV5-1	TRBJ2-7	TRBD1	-	TGCGCCAGCAGCTTCAGGACAGGATACGAGCAGTACTTC	CASSFRTGYEQYF